This is a list of T cell receptor beta chains from one sample in a study of response to subunit inactivated influenza vaccine. Using its own MiXCR run on the RT-PCR reads, TCRdb lists one record per CDR3 protein. The table shows about 650,000 distinct CDR3 sequences, with approximately 14% occurring only once. The sample consisted of PBMCs from blood, taken approximately 12 days after vaccination. The receptors shown here come from a man aged 45-60 years who received an inactivated influenza vaccine. Each CDR3 is given with its conserved first and last residue. A D gene is named only where the DNA matches it firmly. Expanded clones get a size class; other rows say once, few or many, or leave the size out.

D gene: TRBD1
V gene: TRBV6-2/TRBV6-3
clone size: .
J gene: TRBJ1-1
CDR3 protein: CASSYYRGGGTEAFF
CDR3 DNA: TGTGCCAGCAGTTATTACAGGGGCGGCGGCACTGAAGCTTTCTTT

D gene: TRBD1
V gene: TRBV12-3/TRBV12-4
clone size: many
J gene: TRBJ1-2
CDR3 protein: CASSSLDRAHGRGYTF
CDR3 DNA: TGTGCCAGCAGTTCCCTGGACAGGGCCCATGGACGAGGCTACACCTTC

D gene: TRBD2
V gene: TRBV30
clone size: .
J gene: TRBJ2-2
CDR3 protein: CAWMLTSGHTGELFF
CDR3 DNA: TGTGCCTGGATGCTGACTAGCGGGCATACCGGGGAGCTGTTTTTT

D gene: .
V gene: TRBV25-1
clone size: .
J gene: TRBJ1-2
CDR3 protein: CTSSGRQTPYGYTF
CDR3 DNA: TGTACCAGCAGTGGCCGACAGACCCCCTATGGCTACACCTTC

D gene: .
V gene: TRBV20-1
clone size: few
J gene: TRBJ2-2
CDR3 protein: CSASGDTPGTGELFF
CDR3 DNA: TGCAGTGCTAGTGGTGACACACCGGGCACCGGGGAGCTGTTTTTT

D gene: .
V gene: TRBV3-1
clone size: .
J gene: TRBJ1-2
CDR3 protein: CASSQVRDTATNYGYTF
CDR3 DNA: TGTGCCAGCAGCCAAGTCCGGGACACCGCAACTAACTATGGCTACACCTTC

D gene: .
V gene: TRBV20-1
clone size: many
J gene: TRBJ1-2
CDR3 protein: CSARFNSYYGYTF
CDR3 DNA: TGCAGTGCTAGATTCAACAGCTACTATGGCTACACCTTC

D gene: .
V gene: TRBV6-9
clone size: .
J gene: TRBJ2-2
CDR3 protein: CASSPGQDGIRNTGELFF
CDR3 DNA: TGTGCCAGCAGCCCTGGACAAGACGGTATACGGAACACCGGGGAGCTGTTTTTT

D gene: .
V gene: TRBV20-1
clone size: few
J gene: TRBJ1-1
CDR3 protein: CSARGGAMNTEAFF
CDR3 DNA: TGCAGTGCTAGAGGAGGGGCCATGAACACTGAAGCTTTCTTT

D gene: TRBD2
V gene: TRBV5-1
clone size: .
J gene: TRBJ2-3
CDR3 protein: CASSSYPGTSGTDTQYF
CDR3 DNA: TGCGCCAGCAGCTCTTACCCCGGGACTAGCGGCACAGATACGCAGTATTTT

D gene: .
V gene: TRBV28
clone size: many
J gene: TRBJ2-5
CDR3 protein: CASSFSSPYQETQYF
CDR3 DNA: TGTGCCAGCAGTTTTAGCAGTCCTTACCAAGAGACCCAGTACTTC

D gene: .
V gene: TRBV6-5
clone size: .
J gene: TRBJ2-1
CDR3 protein: CASSTFTSSYNEQFF
CDR3 DNA: TGTGCCAGCAGTACTTTTACGAGCTCCTACAATGAGCAGTTCTTC

D gene: TRBD2
V gene: TRBV10-3
clone size: many
J gene: TRBJ2-2
CDR3 protein: CAISGTSGSNTGELFF
CDR3 DNA: TGTGCCATCAGTGGGACTAGCGGGAGTAACACCGGGGAGCTGTTTTTT

D gene: .
V gene: TRBV5-1
clone size: .
J gene: TRBJ1-1
CDR3 protein: CASSSGDSSVTEAFF
CDR3 DNA: TGCGCCAGCAGCTCGGGGGATTCGTCAGTCACTGAAGCTTTCTTT

D gene: .
V gene: TRBV12-3/TRBV12-4
clone size: few
J gene: TRBJ2-5
CDR3 protein: CASSHRTGTQYF
CDR3 DNA: TGTGCCAGCAGCCACCGGACGGGGACCCAGTACTTC

D gene: TRBD1
V gene: TRBV11-2
clone size: .
J gene: TRBJ2-7
CDR3 protein: CASSLGTGPPYEQYF
CDR3 DNA: TGTGCCAGCAGCTTAGGGACAGGCCCCCCCTACGAGCAGTACTTC

D gene: TRBD2
V gene: TRBV19
clone size: .
J gene: TRBJ2-5
CDR3 protein: CASSGTGLVQETQYF
CDR3 DNA: TGTGCCAGTAGTGGTACGGGACTAGTCCAAGAGACCCAGTACTTC

D gene: .
V gene: TRBV7-2
clone size: .
J gene: TRBJ2-7
CDR3 protein: CASSLDQRSYEQYF
CDR3 DNA: TGTGCCAGCAGCTTAGACCAGCGTTCCTACGAGCAGTACTTC

D gene: TRBD2
V gene: TRBV5-1
clone size: .
J gene: TRBJ2-3
CDR3 protein: CASSGTSGGADTQYF
CDR3 DNA: TGCGCCAGCAGCGGAACTAGCGGGGGGGCAGATACGCAGTATTTT

D gene: .
V gene: TRBV4-1
clone size: .
J gene: TRBJ2-1
CDR3 protein: CASSREGNVNEQFF
CDR3 DNA: TGCGCCAGCAGCCGGGAAGGAAACGTCAATGAGCAGTTCTTC

D gene: .
V gene: TRBV7-9
clone size: .
J gene: TRBJ2-1
CDR3 protein: CASSPGPIYNEQFF
CDR3 DNA: TGTGCCAGCTCACCCGGACCAATCTACAATGAGCAGTTCTTC

D gene: .
V gene: TRBV7-2
clone size: few
J gene: TRBJ2-4
CDR3 protein: CASSAHPGTLAKNIQYF
CDR3 DNA: TGTGCCAGCAGCGCCCACCCAGGGACTTTAGCCAAAAACATTCAGTACTTC

D gene: .
V gene: TRBV7-2
clone size: .
J gene: TRBJ1-2
CDR3 protein: CASSLGGSGNYGYTF
CDR3 DNA: TGTGCCAGCAGCTTAGGGGGTAGCGGGAACTATGGCTACACCTTC

D gene: .
V gene: TRBV4-1
clone size: few
J gene: TRBJ1-4
CDR3 protein: CASSQGSSNEKLFF
CDR3 DNA: TGCGCCAGCAGCCAAGGATCCAGTAATGAAAAACTGTTTTTT

D gene: .
V gene: TRBV6-5
clone size: .
J gene: TRBJ2-3
CDR3 protein: CASSYSESSSSDTQYF
CDR3 DNA: TGTGCCAGCAGTTACTCGGAAAGCTCCAGCTCAGATACGCAGTATTTT

D gene: TRBD1
V gene: TRBV25-1
clone size: few
J gene: TRBJ1-1
CDR3 protein: CASGQGANTEAFF
CDR3 DNA: TGTGCCAGCGGACAGGGGGCGAACACTGAAGCTTTCTTT

D gene: TRBD1
V gene: TRBV24-1
clone size: few
J gene: TRBJ2-7
CDR3 protein: CATSDPDRGNYEQYF
CDR3 DNA: TGTGCCACCAGTGACCCGGACAGGGGTAACTACGAGCAGTACTTC

D gene: TRBD2
V gene: TRBV13
clone size: .
J gene: TRBJ2-1
CDR3 protein: CASSYGRGDNEQFF
CDR3 DNA: TGTGCCAGCAGCTACGGGAGGGGAGACAATGAGCAGTTCTTC

D gene: TRBD2
V gene: TRBV4-3
clone size: few
J gene: TRBJ2-1
CDR3 protein: CASSQEGSGSPNEQFF
CDR3 DNA: TGCGCCAGCAGCCAAGAGGGTAGCGGGAGTCCGAATGAGCAGTTCTTC